These 32 T cell receptor beta chains were all obtained from the same sample, sequenced in a study of long-term antiretroviral therapy in people with HIV. Sequencing used immunoSEQ v3.0 at survey level. Some clones are missing from TCRdb's copy, which holds only in-frame ones; the method was immunoSEQ multiplex PCR. The sample records 32,000 or so clones, almost 85% being singletons. Source: unsorted PBMCs, taken 3.3 years after starting antiretroviral therapy. The receptors come from a man younger than 35 with HIV.

The count of this clone is one. The CDR3 loop reads CASSLSYGNEQFF. The CDR3 DNA follows: TGCGCCAGCAGCTTGTCCTACGGAAATGAGCAGTTCTTC. The chain joins TRBV5-1 to TRBJ2-1; no clear D gene. Trimming removed 1 base at V and 7 bases at J, with 9 bases between. CDR3 length: 13 amino acids. Germline V gene lookup returns CDR1 SGHRS and CDR2 YFSETQ.

The V call is TRBV5-4, the J call TRBJ1-2, with D possibly TRBD1 on 6 matching bases. The CDR3 is 13 residues long. Trimming stripped 4 bases from V and 5 bases from J, with 12 bases between. Germline loops: CDR1 SGHNT, CDR2 YYREEE (reference sequence). The CDR3 DNA reads as TGTGCCAGCAGCACGGAGGGGGGATATGGCTACACCTTC. Translation gives CASSTEGGYGYTF.

This chain connects TRBV5-1 to TRBJ2-1, with D maybe TRBD2 (5 bases). From germline, CDR1 is SGHRS and CDR2 YFSETQ. This CDR3 contains 14 residues. V was clipped by 3 bases and J by 1 base, with 8 bases between them. CDR3 sequence: CASSSGESYNEQFF. For the CDR3, the DNA is TGCGCCAGCAGCTCCGGGGAGTCCTACAATGAGCAGTTCTTC.

The J gene is TRBJ2-1, the V gene TRBV7-2; 8 nucleotides line up with TRBD1. Unmatched junction bases numbered 13, after V lost 5 bases and J lost 7 bases. The CDR3 is 16 residues long. Germline CDR1 and CDR2: SGHTA and FQGNSA. The CDR3 nucleotides are TGTGCCAGCAGCCCGGTTGGGACAGGCTCATCAAATGAGCAGTTCTTC. It yields the protein CASSPVGTGSSNEQFF.

In this sample, this clone turned up once. This chain connects TRBV7-9 to TRBJ1-1, with 8 bases lining up with TRBD1. Germline-derived CDR1 and CDR2 are SEHNR and FQNEAQ (reference sequence). This CDR3 comprises 13 residues. The trim removed 6 bases at V and 4 bases at J, leaving 4 bases unmatched. Written as DNA, the CDR3 is TGTGCCAGCAGGATTACAGGGGGCACTGAAGCTTTCTTT. This sequence encodes CASRITGGTEAFF.

The rearrangement joins TRBV7-2 to TRBJ2-7, with D possibly TRBD1 on 5 matching bases. V was pared by 1 base and J by 2 bases, with 9 bases between. CDR1 is SGHTA, CDR2 FQGNSA, per germline. This CDR3 spans 14 amino acids. CDR3 sequence (DNA): TGTGCCAGCAGCTTAGGTCAGGGCGCCTACGAGCAGTACTTC. This translates into CASSLGQGAYEQYF.

The V and J genes are TRBV28 and TRBJ1-4, with a possible D match to TRBD1 (5 bases). Germline assignment: CDR1 MDHEN and CDR2 SYDVKM. There are 14 residues in the CDR3. V was pared by 8 bases and J by 7 bases, with 17 bases between. Here the CDR3 DNA reads TGTGCCAGCCGAAGAGGGGAGGGGAGTGAAAAACTGTTTTTT. Its protein is CASRRGEGSEKLFF.

The J gene is TRBJ1-2, the V gene TRBV27, with unresolved D. Germline V gene sequence: CDR1 MNHEY, CDR2 SMNVEV (reference sequence). V was cut by 0 bases and J by 0 bases, with 5 bases left in between. The CDR3 contains 14 residues. The CDR3 DNA reads as TGTGCCAGCAGTTTATCGGTAGCTAACTATGGCTACACCTTC. This encodes CASSLSVANYGYTF.

The rearrangement uses TRBV5-1 and TRBJ1-1, with TRBD1 matching 10 bases. The CDR3 loop spans 14 amino acids. Germline CDR1 and CDR2: SGHRS and YFSETQ. After removal of 0 bases from V and 5 bases from J, the junction contained 1 base not matched to a gene. CDR3 sequence: CASSLGQGATEAFF. The CDR3 DNA reads as TGCGCCAGCAGCTTGGGACAGGGGGCAACTGAAGCTTTCTTT.

In its sample, this clone was seen a few times. The chain links TRBV28 to TRBJ1-1, with 8 bases aligning to TRBD1. The germline V gene encodes CDR1 MDHEN and CDR2 SYDVKM. V shed 1 base and J 6 bases; nucleotides not matched to a gene: 10. This CDR3 comprises 16 residues. The CDR3 coding sequence is TGTGCCAGCAGTTTATCCCCTCGACAGGGGCTCCCTGAAGCTTTCTTT. Translated: CASSLSPRQGLPEAFF.

The chain recombines TRBV19 with TRBJ1-1; 9 nucleotides agree with TRBD1. Germline CDR1 and CDR2: LNHDA and SQIVND (reference sequence). The CDR3 runs 14 residues. J was trimmed by 3 bases and V by 8 bases; bases with no gene match: 7. The CDR3 region is CASGYRGRDTEAFF. DNA of the CDR3: TGTGCCAGTGGGTACAGGGGGCGGGACACTGAAGCTTTCTTT.

The rearrangement links TRBV14 to TRBJ2-7, with D maybe TRBD2 (5 bases). This CDR3 contains 14 residues. Looked up from germline, CDR1 is SGHDN and CDR2 is FVKESK. With 8 bases removed from V and 2 bases from J, the gap between germline ends came to 16 bases. Here the CDR3 reads CASSSSSAPYEQYF. Here the CDR3 DNA reads TGTGCCAGCTCGTCTAGCAGTGCCCCCTACGAGCAGTACTTC. Filled out from reference TRBV14 and TRBJ2-7, the complete variable domain reads EAGVTQFPSHSVIEKGQTVTLRCDPISGHDNLYWYRRVMGKEIKFLLHFVKESKQDESGMPNNRFLAERTGGTYSTLKVQPAELEDSGVYFCASSSSSAPYEQYFGPGTRLTVT.

This chain joins TRBV10-3 and TRBJ1-6; D not certain. V was clipped by 0 bases and J by 8 bases, with 11 bases between them. CDR1 is ENHRY and CDR2 is SYGVKD in the germline V gene. There are 15 residues in the CDR3. The CDR3 coding sequence is TGTGCCATCAGTGAGTCGTCGGGTTGGGATTCACCCCTCCACTTT. Translation gives CAISESSGWDSPLHF.

The genes are TRBV12-5 and TRBJ1-3, with D tentatively TRBD1 (5 bases). The V gene lost 2 bases and the J gene lost 0 bases, with 11 bases spanning the gap. Germline lookup yields CDR1 LGHNT and CDR2 FRNRAP. The CDR3 totals 16 residues. As DNA, the CDR3 is TGTGCTAGTGGTTTGCCGGGACGGGGCTCTGGAAACACCATATATTTT. It encodes CASGLPGRGSGNTIYF.

J is TRBJ1-5 and V is TRBV6-1, with D tentatively TRBD1 (6 bases). CDR3 length equals 13 residues. V lost 6 bases, J lost 7 bases, and 13 bases lay in between. CDR1 and CDR2 from the germline V gene are MNHNS and SASEGT. The CDR3 DNA sequence: TGTGCCAGCAGGACGGACAGCGTGCAGCCCCAGCATTTT. Its protein product is CASRTDSVQPQHF.

The V and J genes are TRBV7-9 and TRBJ2-2; 7 bases map to TRBD1. The germline CDR1 and CDR2 sequences are SEHNR and FQNEAQ (reference sequence). This CDR3 spans 15 amino acids. Unmatched junction bases numbered 6, after V lost 5 bases and J lost 3 bases. Here the CDR3 DNA reads TGTGCCAGCAGCCGAGGACAGGACTACACCGGGGAGCTGTTTTTT. Translated: CASSRGQDYTGELFF.

The chain uses TRBV29-1 and TRBJ1-1; D is uncertain. Deletions cut 4 bases from V and 0 bases from J, with 6 bases between. Germline V gene data show CDR1 as SQVTM and CDR2 as ANQGSEA. The CDR3 is made up of 12 amino acids. The CDR3 here is CSVVRLNTEAFF. In nucleotides, the CDR3 is TGCAGCGTTGTACGGTTGAACACTGAAGCTTTCTTT.

V usage is TRBV19 and J usage is TRBJ2-7; a weak D match, TRBD1 (6 bases). Trimming took off 5 bases at V and 3 bases at J, with 14 bases between the two ends. Germline CDR1 is LNHDA and CDR2 is SQIVND (reference sequence). The CDR3 runs 14 residues. In DNA form, the CDR3 reads TGTGCCAGTAGTCCCTGGGACAACATCTACGAGCAGTACTTC. Amino acids: CASSPWDNIYEQYF.

V is TRBV5-6 and J is TRBJ1-2; no clear D gene. V lost 1 base to trimming and J lost 0 bases, with 10 bases between them. The germline gives CDR1 SGHDT, CDR2 YYEEEE. The CDR3 is 15 residues long. The CDR3 region has the DNA TGTGCCAGCAGCTTGCTCTCAGGAACTAACTATGGCTACACCTTC. Translating gives CASSLLSGTNYGYTF.

The V gene is TRBV29-1, the J gene TRBJ2-7, with 8 bases identical to TRBD2. From germline, CDR1 is SQVTM and CDR2 ANQGSEA. The CDR3 is made up of 15 amino acids. After removal of 1 base from V and 0 bases from J, the junction contained 5 bases not matched to a gene. The CDR3 DNA is TGCAGCGTTGAAGTTACGGGGGGGACCTCCTACGAGCAGTACTTC. Translated: CSVEVTGGTSYEQYF.

This chain uses TRBV5-4 with TRBJ1-2; 7 bases line up with TRBD1. V gave up 4 bases and J gave up 4 bases; unmatched junction bases: 16. CDR1 SGHNT and CDR2 YYREEE come from the germline V gene (reference sequence). This CDR3 comprises 17 residues. CDR3 DNA sequence: TGTGCCAGCAGCCCGACGCCGGACAGGTACCCCCTCTATGGCTACACCTTC. Its translation is CASSPTPDRYPLYGYTF.

The V and J genes are TRBV4-3 and TRBJ2-2, with D unclear. The CDR3 is 14 amino acids. Germline lookup yields CDR1 LGHNA and CDR2 YSLEER. Trimming pared 5 bases from V and 1 base from J, leaving 8 bases between. CDR3: CASSSIGNTGELFF. CDR3 coding DNA: TGCGCCAGCAGCTCCATAGGGAACACCGGGGAGCTGTTTTTT.

This clone has a single count. The chain uses TRBV5-6 and TRBJ1-3, with a weak D call TRBD1 (5 bases). This CDR3 is 16 amino acids long. The germline V gene has CDR1 SGHDT and CDR2 YYEEEE. Trimming pared 4 bases from V and 0 bases from J, leaving 14 bases between. The CDR3 region is CASSKTTESSGNTIYF. CDR3 in DNA: TGTGCCAGCAGCAAAACGACAGAGAGCTCTGGAAACACCATATATTTT.

CDR3 coding DNA: TGTGCCAGCAGCAGTCTCCGGGACGGACCCTACGAGCAGTACTTC. It yields the protein CASSSLRDGPYEQYF. The chain joins TRBV5-4 to TRBJ2-7; perhaps D is TRBD1 or TRBD2 (5 bases each). CDR3 length: 15 residues. Trimming shortened V by 4 bases and J by 2 bases, and 16 bases separated the two germline ends. In germline, CDR1 is SGHNT, CDR2 YYREEE (reference sequence).

This rearrangement joins TRBV19 to TRBJ2-6; no definite D call. Germline CDR1 LNHDA, CDR2 SQIVND (reference sequence). Trimming removed 0 bases from V and 0 bases from J, with 3 bases in between. The CDR3 has 15 amino acids. The CDR3 protein is CASSIEDSGANVLTF. The CDR3 DNA sequence: TGTGCCAGTAGTATAGAGGACTCTGGGGCCAACGTCCTGACTTTC.

J is TRBJ1-1 and V is TRBV29-1; D possibly corresponds to TRBD1 (5 bases). Germline CDR1 is SQVTM and CDR2 is ANQGSEA. The CDR3 length is 13 residues. V was trimmed by 4 bases and J by 4 bases, leaving 13 bases between them. This CDR3 reads CSVVVGVGTEAFF. The CDR3 DNA is TGCAGCGTTGTGGTAGGGGTGGGCACTGAAGCTTTCTTT.

The chain has TRBV4-2 and TRBJ2-1; possibly TRBD1 for D (5 bases). Germline CDR1 is LGHNA and CDR2 is YNFKEQ. CDR3 size: 13 residues. V shed 4 bases and J shed 8 bases, with 12 bases lying between them. The CDR3 nucleotides are TGTGCCAGCAGCCTAATCAGGGCGGATGAGCAGTTCTTC. Protein: CASSLIRADEQFF.

This chain links TRBV18 with TRBJ2-5; D not resolved. CDR1 is KGHSH, CDR2 LQKENI, per germline. Between the trimmed V and J ends, which lost 3 bases and 5 bases, there was a span of 10 bases. The CDR3 runs 13 residues. CDR3 amino acids: CASSPVSGETQYF. The CDR3 DNA reads as TGTGCCAGCTCACCTGTGAGTGGCGAGACCCAGTACTTC.

This clone has more than one count but fewer than ten. The V call is TRBV6-5, the J call TRBJ2-7; D remains ambiguous. This CDR3 has 13 residues. Germline values: CDR1 MNHEY, CDR2 SVGAGI. Trimming left V 5 bases short and J 4 bases short, with 12 bases between. CDR3 loop: CASSLPSSYEQYF. In DNA, the CDR3 is TGTGCCAGCAGTCTCCCCTCCTCATACGAGCAGTACTTC.

For this clone: An end of the junction does not agree with germline; a read error may underlie this. J is TRBJ1-1 and V is TRBV7-2; D is undetermined. Looked up from germline, CDR1 is SGHTA and CDR2 is FQGNSA. CDR3 size: 18 residues. The CDR3 DNA reads as TGTGCCAGCAGCTACCGCGCTCCGGACGGCCCCGTGAACGCTGAAGCTTTCTTT. Amino acids: CASSYRAPDGPVNAEAFF.

This chain links TRBV19 with TRBJ1-1; D remains ambiguous. CDR1 and CDR2 (germline): LNHDA, SQIVND (reference sequence). The V and J ends lost 7 bases and 5 bases respectively, with 14 bases between them. This CDR3 contains 13 residues. The CDR3 coding sequence is TGTGCCAGTAAACCGCGAGGGCCGACTGAAGCTTTCTTT. It specifies CASKPRGPTEAFF.

This clone was picked up one time. The chain is built from TRBV28 and TRBJ2-1; tentatively, D is TRBD1 (5 bases). CDR3 size: 13 residues. The ends were cut back, 3 bases at V and 7 bases at J, with 10 bases in the middle. The germline V gene encodes CDR1 MDHEN and CDR2 SYDVKM. The CDR3 DNA follows: TGTGCCAGCAGTTTTAGGGGATGGAATGAGCAGTTCTTC. The encoded protein is CASSFRGWNEQFF.